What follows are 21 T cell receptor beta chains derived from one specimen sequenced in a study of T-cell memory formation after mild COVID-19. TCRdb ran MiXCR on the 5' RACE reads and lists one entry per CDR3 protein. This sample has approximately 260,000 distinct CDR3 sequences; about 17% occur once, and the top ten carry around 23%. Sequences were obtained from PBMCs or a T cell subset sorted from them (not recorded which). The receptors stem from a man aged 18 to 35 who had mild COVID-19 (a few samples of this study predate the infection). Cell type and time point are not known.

The CDR3 region is CASSPPQRGNEDTQYF. The CDR3 coding sequence is TGCGCCAGCAGCCCCCCCCAGAGAGGGAATGAGGATACGCAGTATTTT. V is TRBV5-1 and J is TRBJ2-3; D perhaps matches TRBD2 (5 bases). V gave up 4 bases and J gave up 6 bases, with 21 bases separating them. Germline lookup yields CDR1 SGHRS and CDR2 YFSETQ. This CDR3 is 16 amino acids long. Full variable domain (outside the CDR3, taken from reference TRBV5-1 and TRBJ2-3): KAGVTQTPRYLIKTRGQQVTLSCSPISGHRSVSWYQQTPGQGLQFLFEYFSETQRNKGNFPGRFSGRQFSNSRSEMNVSTLELGDSALYLCASSPPQRGNEDTQYFGPGTRLTVL.

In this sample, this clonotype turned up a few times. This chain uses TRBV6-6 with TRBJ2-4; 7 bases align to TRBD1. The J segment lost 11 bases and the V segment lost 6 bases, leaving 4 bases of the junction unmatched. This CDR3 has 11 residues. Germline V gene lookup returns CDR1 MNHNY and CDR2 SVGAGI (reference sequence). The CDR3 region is CASSPTGLQYF. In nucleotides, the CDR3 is TGTGCCAGCAGCCCGACAGGGCTTCAGTACTTC.

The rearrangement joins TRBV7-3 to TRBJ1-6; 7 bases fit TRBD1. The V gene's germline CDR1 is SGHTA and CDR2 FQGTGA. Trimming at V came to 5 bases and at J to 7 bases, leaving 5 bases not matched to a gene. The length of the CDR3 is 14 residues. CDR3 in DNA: TGTGCCAGCAGCGACCGGGACAGAAATTCACCCCTCCACTTT. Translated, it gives CASSDRDRNSPLHF.

For the CDR3, the DNA is TGTGCCAGCAGTGAACGTGGTCTCAGCAATCAGCCCCAGCATTTT. Protein: CASSERGLSNQPQHF. The V and J genes are TRBV6-1 and TRBJ1-5; D is unresolved. With 2 bases removed from V and 1 base from J, the gap between germline ends came to 9 bases. The CDR3 spans 15 residues. Per germline, CDR1 MNHNS and CDR2 SASEGT.

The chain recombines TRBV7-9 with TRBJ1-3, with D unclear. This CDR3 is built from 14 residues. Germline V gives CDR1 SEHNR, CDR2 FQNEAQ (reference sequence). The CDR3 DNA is TGTGCGGCCCGGTGGGAGACGGCTGGAAACACCATATATTTT. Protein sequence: CAARWETAGNTIYF.

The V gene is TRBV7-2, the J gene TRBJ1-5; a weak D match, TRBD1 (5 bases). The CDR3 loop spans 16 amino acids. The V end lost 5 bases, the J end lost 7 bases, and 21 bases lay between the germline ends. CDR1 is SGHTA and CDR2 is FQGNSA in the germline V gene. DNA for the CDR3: TGTGCCAGCAGCCCCCAAGGCCCCGTGGGGGGGCAGCCCCAGCATTTT. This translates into CASSPQGPVGGQPQHF.

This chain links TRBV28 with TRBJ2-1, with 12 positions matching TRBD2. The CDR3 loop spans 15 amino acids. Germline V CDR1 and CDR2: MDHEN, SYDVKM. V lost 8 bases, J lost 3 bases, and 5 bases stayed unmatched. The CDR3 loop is CASAGTSGFYNEQFF. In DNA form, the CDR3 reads TGTGCCAGCGCCGGGACTAGCGGGTTCTACAATGAGCAGTTCTTC. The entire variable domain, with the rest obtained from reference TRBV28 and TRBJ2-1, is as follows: DVKVTQSSRYLVKRTGEKVFLECVQDMDHENMFWYRQDPGLGLRLIYFSYDVKMKEKGDIPEGYSVSREKKERFSLILESASTNQTSMYLCASAGTSGFYNEQFFGPGTRLTVL.

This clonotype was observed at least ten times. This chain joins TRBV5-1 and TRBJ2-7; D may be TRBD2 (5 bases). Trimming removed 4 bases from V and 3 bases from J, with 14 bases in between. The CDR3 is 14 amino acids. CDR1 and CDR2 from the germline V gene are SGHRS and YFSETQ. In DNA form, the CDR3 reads TGCGCCAGCAGCGCCAGAGCCGGGGACTACGAGCAGTACGTC. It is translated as CASSARAGDYEQYV.

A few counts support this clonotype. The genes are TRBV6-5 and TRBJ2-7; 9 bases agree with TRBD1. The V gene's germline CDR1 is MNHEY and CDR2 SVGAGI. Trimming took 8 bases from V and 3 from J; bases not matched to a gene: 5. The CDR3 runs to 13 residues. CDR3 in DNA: TGTGCCAGCCGACGGACAGGGGACTACGAGCAGTACGTC. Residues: CASRRTGDYEQYV.

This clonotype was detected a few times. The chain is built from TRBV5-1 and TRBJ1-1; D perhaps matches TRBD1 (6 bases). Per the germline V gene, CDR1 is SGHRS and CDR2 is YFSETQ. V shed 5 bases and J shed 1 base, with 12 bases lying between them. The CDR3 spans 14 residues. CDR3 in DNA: TGCGCCAGCAGATTTAGACAGGCGAACACTGAAGCTTTCTTT. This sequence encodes CASRFRQANTEAFF.

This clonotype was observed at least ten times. The CDR3: CASSSQGGTAYV. DNA of the CDR3: TGTGCCAGCTCTTCCCAAGGAGGGACAGCGTACGTC. The rearrangement joins TRBV18 to TRBJ2-7, with D perhaps matching TRBD1 (7 bases). V dropped 6 bases and J dropped 12 bases, with 18 bases sitting between them. The germline CDR1 and CDR2 sequences are KGHSH and LQKENI. This CDR3 contains 12 residues.

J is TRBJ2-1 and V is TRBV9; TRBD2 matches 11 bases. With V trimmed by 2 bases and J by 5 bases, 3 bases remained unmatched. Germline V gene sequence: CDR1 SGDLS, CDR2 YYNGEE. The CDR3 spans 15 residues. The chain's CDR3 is CASSVGLADHNEQFF. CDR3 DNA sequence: TGTGCCAGCAGCGTGGGACTAGCGGATCACAATGAGCAGTTCTTC.

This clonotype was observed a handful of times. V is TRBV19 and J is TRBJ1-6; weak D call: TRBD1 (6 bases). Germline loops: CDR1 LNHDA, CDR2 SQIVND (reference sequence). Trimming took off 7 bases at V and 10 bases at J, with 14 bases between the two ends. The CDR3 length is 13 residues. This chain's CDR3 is CASTTGYRSPLHF. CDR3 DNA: TGTGCCAGTACAACAGGGTATCGGTCACCCCTCCACTTT.

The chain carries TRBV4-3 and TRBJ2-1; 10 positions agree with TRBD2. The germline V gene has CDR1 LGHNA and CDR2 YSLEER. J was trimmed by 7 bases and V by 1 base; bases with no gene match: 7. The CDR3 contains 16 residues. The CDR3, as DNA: TGCGCCAGCAGCCAAGTAGGTAGCGGGGGGCTTAATGAGCAGTTCTTC. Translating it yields CASSQVGSGGLNEQFF.

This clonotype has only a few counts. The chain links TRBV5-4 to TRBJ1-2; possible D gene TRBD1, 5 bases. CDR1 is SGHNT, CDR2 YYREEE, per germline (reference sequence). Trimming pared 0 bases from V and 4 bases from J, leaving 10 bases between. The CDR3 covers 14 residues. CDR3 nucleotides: TGTGCCAGCAGCTTGGAGGGGAAGCGCTATGGCTACACCTTC. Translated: CASSLEGKRYGYTF.

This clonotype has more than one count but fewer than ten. The CDR3 here is CASSSRQVHLEAFF. Written as DNA, the CDR3 is TGTGCCAGCAGTAGCCGACAGGTCCATCTTGAAGCTTTCTTT. The rearrangement joins TRBV25-1 to TRBJ1-1; possible D gene TRBD1, 6 bases. Germline V gene sequence: CDR1 MGHDK, CDR2 SYGVNS. The V gene lost 5 bases and the J gene lost 7 bases, with 17 bases spanning the gap. The CDR3 has 14 residues.

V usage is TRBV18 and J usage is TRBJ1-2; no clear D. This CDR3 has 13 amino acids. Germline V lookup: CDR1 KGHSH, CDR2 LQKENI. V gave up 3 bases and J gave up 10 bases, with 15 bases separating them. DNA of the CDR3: TGTGCCAGCTCACCGACCGGCGGGTTAAACTACACCTTC. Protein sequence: CASSPTGGLNYTF.

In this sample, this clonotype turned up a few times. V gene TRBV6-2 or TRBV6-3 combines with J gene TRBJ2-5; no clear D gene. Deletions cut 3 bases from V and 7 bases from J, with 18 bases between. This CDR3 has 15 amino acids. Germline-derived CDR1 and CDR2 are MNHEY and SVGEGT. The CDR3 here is CASSYYDLPDGTQYF. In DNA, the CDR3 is TGTGCCAGCAGTTATTACGATCTCCCTGACGGGACCCAGTACTTC.

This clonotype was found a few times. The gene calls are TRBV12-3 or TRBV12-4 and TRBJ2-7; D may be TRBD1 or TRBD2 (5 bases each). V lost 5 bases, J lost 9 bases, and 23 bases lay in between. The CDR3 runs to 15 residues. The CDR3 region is CASSLGTRQLGWQYF. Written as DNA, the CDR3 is TGTGCCAGCAGTCTTGGGACGAGACAGTTAGGATGGCAGTACTTC.

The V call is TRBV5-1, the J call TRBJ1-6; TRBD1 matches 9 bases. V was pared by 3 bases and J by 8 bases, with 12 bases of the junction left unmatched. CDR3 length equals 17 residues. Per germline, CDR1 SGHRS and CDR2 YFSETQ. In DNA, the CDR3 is TGCGCCAGCAGCTCGACCGACCCGGGACAGGGATATTCACCCCTCCACTTT. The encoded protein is CASSSTDPGQGYSPLHF.

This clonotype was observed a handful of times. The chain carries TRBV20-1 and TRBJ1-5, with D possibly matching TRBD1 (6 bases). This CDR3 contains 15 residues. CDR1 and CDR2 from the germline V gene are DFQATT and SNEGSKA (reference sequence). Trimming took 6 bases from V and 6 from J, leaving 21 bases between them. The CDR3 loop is CSAPRRVGGGQPQHF. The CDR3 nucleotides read TGCAGTGCCCCTCGCCGTGTGGGGGGCGGTCAGCCCCAGCATTTT.